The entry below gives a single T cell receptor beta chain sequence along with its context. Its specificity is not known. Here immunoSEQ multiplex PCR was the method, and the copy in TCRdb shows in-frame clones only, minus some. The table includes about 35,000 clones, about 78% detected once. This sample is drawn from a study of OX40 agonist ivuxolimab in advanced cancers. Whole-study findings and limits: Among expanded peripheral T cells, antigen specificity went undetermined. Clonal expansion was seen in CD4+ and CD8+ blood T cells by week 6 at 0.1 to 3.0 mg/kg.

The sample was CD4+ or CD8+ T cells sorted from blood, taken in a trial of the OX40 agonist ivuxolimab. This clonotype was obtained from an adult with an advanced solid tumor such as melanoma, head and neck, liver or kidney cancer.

The CDR3: CASSPGLAGGRTGELFF. In DNA form, the CDR3 reads TGTGCCAGCAGCCCCGGACTAGCGGGGGGAAGGACCGGGGAGCTGTTTTTT. The gene calls are TRBV7-7 and TRBJ2-2; 14 nucleotides match TRBD2. CDR1 SSHAT and CDR2 FNYEAQ come from the germline V gene (reference sequence). J gave up 5 bases and V 5 bases, and 7 bases lay outside the gene matches. The CDR3 consists of 17 residues.